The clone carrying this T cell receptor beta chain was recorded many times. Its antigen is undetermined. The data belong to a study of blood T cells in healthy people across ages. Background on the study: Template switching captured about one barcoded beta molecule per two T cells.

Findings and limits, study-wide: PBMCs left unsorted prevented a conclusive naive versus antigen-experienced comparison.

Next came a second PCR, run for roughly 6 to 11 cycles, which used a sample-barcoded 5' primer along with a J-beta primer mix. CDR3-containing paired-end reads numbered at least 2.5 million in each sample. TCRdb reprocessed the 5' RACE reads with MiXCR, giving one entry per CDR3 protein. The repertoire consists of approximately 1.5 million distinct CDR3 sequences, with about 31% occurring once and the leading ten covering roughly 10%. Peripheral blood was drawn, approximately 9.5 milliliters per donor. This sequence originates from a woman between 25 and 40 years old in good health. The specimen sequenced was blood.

The CDR3 sequence is CSVVEGEGYTF. DNA for the CDR3: TGCAGCGTTGTTGAGGGCGAGGGCTACACCTTC. The rearrangement uses TRBV29-1 and TRBJ1-2; D is undetermined. CDR3 size: 11 residues. Germline CDR1 reads SQVTM; CDR2 reads ANQGSEA. V was clipped by 4 bases and J by 8 bases, with 11 bases between them.